These 17 T cell receptor beta chains were sequenced from one sample in a study of identical twins. TCRdb itself ran the 5' RACE reads through MiXCR, one entry per CDR3 protein. Among approximately 260,000 distinct CDR3 sequences listed, 11% to 15% were seen once. Sample: memory (CD45RO+) T cells sorted from blood. These receptors came from a woman aged 18-29 years in good health.

The chain recombines TRBV6-1 with TRBJ2-5; D perhaps matches TRBD2 (5 bases). V was clipped by 7 bases and J by 1 base, with 13 bases between them. CDR3 length: 14 amino acids. CDR1 is MNHNS and CDR2 is SASEGT in the germline V gene. DNA for the CDR3: TGTGCCAGCAAGGTTTCGCGGGCCCAAGAGACCCAGTACTTC. This gives the protein CASKVSRAQETQYF.

This chain connects TRBV5-8 to TRBJ2-5; D remains ambiguous. CDR3 length: 14 amino acids. Germline V gene data show CDR1 as SGHTS and CDR2 as YDEGEE. Deletions cut 0 bases from V and 5 bases from J, with 11 bases between. The CDR3 bases are TGTGCCAGCAGCTTGGAGGCCCTGGGGGAGACCCAGTACTTC. It specifies CASSLEALGETQYF. Together with reference TRBV5-8 and TRBJ2-5, the CDR3 gives the full variable domain: EAGVTQSPTHLIKTRGQQATLRCSPISGHTSVYWYQQALGLGLQFLLWYDEGEERNRGNFPPRFSGRQFPNYSSELNVNALELEDSALYLCASSLEALGETQYFGPGTRLLVL.

The rearrangement joins TRBV20-1 to TRBJ2-5; the D is unclear. Per germline, CDR1 DFQATT and CDR2 SNEGSKA (reference sequence). Trimming stripped 5 bases from V and 5 bases from J, with 18 bases between. The CDR3 has 14 residues. The CDR3 nucleotides read TGCAGTGCTGTGAGCCCCGAGGCCCTGGAGACCCAGTACTTC. Its protein product is CSAVSPEALETQYF.

The rearrangement joins TRBV29-1 to TRBJ2-3; D is possibly TRBD2 (6 bases). This CDR3 has 14 amino acids. Germline CDR1 is SQVTM and CDR2 is ANQGSEA. CDR3 residues: CGGAGSGGTDTQYF. The CDR3 DNA sequence: TGCGGAGGGGCGGGGAGCGGCGGCACAGATACGCAGTATTTT.

This clonotype was seen more than once but under ten times. V is TRBV7-6 and J is TRBJ1-1; D is perhaps TRBD1 (5 bases). Germline CDR1 SGHVS, CDR2 FNYEAQ. The CDR3 consists of 13 residues. Trimming shortened V by 5 bases and J by 6 bases, and 13 bases separated the two germline ends. The CDR3 is CASSLGPGPEAFF. CDR3 nucleotide sequence: TGTGCCAGCAGCCTTGGGCCAGGGCCTGAAGCTTTCTTT. The full variable domain, rest sourced from reference TRBV7-6 and TRBJ1-1, is GAGVSQSPRYKVTKRGQDVALRCDPISGHVSLYWYRQALGQGPEFLTYFNYEAQQDKSGLPNDRFSAERPEGSISTLTIQRTEQRDSAMYRCASSLGPGPEAFFGQGTRLTVV.

The rearrangement links TRBV5-6 to TRBJ2-2; 10 positions agree with TRBD2. V was clipped by 5 bases and J by 4 bases; unmatched bases: 5. CDR3 length equals 15 residues. Germline V gives CDR1 SGHDT, CDR2 YYEEEE. CDR3 sequence (DNA): TGTGCCAGCAGTTCGCTAGCGGGAGTCACCGGGGAGCTGTTTTTT. It is translated as CASSSLAGVTGELFF.

The sample holds a few counts of this clonotype. The rearrangement links TRBV20-1 to TRBJ2-7; 8 positions match TRBD2. The CDR3 length is 13 residues. Unmatched junction bases numbered 4, after V lost 1 base and J lost 5 bases. Germline V gene sequence: CDR1 DFQATT, CDR2 SNEGSKA (reference sequence). The CDR3 sequence is CSARVREANEQYF. The CDR3 nucleotides are TGCAGTGCTAGAGTGCGGGAGGCAAACGAGCAGTACTTC.

This clonotype occurred a few times. The genes are TRBV20-1 and TRBJ2-3, with D unresolved. Germline loops: CDR1 DFQATT, CDR2 SNEGSKA (reference sequence). Trimming left V 3 bases short and J 8 bases short, with 9 bases between. The CDR3 length is 11 residues. The DNA for the CDR3 is TGCAGTGCTAGGCCGGCGAGTACGCAGTATTTT. It encodes CSARPASTQYF.

The table lists this clonotype with a few counts. The chain combines TRBV3-1 with TRBJ1-1; no clear D gene. Trimming pared 3 bases from V and 7 bases from J, leaving 12 bases between. Germline-derived CDR1 and CDR2 are LGHDT and YNNKEL (reference sequence). The CDR3 contains 13 residues. This CDR3 is CASSQARVGEAFF. Written as DNA, the CDR3 is TGTGCCAGCAGCCAGGCCCGGGTTGGTGAAGCTTTCTTT.

The CDR3 nucleotides read TGTGCCAGCAGCCCAGGCTCCACGGGGGGGCCGGTAGATACGCAGTATTTT. This codes for CASSPGSTGGPVDTQYF. V is TRBV9 and J is TRBJ2-3, with TRBD2 identical over 8 bases. This CDR3 is built from 17 residues. Germline values: CDR1 SGDLS, CDR2 YYNGEE. V was clipped by 4 bases and J by 5 bases; unmatched bases: 15.

The sample holds many counts of this clonotype. CDR3 sequence: CASSPVVRGLTGELFF. The CDR3 DNA sequence: TGCGCCAGCAGCCCGGTGGTCAGGGGGCTGACCGGGGAGCTGTTTTTT. The chain joins TRBV5-1 to TRBJ2-2; TRBD1 aligns across 8 bases. V shed 4 bases and J 5 bases; nucleotides not matched to a gene: 10. This CDR3 contains 16 residues. CDR1 and CDR2 from the germline V gene are SGHRS and YFSETQ.

This sequence joins TRBV3-1 and TRBJ2-2; D is uncertain. This CDR3 comprises 13 residues. V gave up 4 bases and J gave up 5 bases, with 8 bases separating them. Germline V gives CDR1 LGHDT, CDR2 YNNKEL (reference sequence). The CDR3 loop reads CASSPARTGELFF. The DNA for the CDR3 is TGTGCCAGCAGCCCTGCGCGAACCGGGGAGCTGTTTTTT.

The rearrangement links TRBV7-2 to TRBJ2-1; 13 nucleotides agree with TRBD2. This CDR3 has 14 residues. V trimming: 4 bases; J trimming: 7 bases; junction bases outside the gene matches: 1. Germline CDR1 is SGHTA and CDR2 is FQGNSA. The CDR3 DNA sequence: TGTGCCAGCAGCTCGACTAGCGGGAGGAATGAGCAGTTCTTC. As protein: CASSSTSGRNEQFF.

The chain links TRBV5-4 to TRBJ1-1, with TRBD1 identical over 11 bases. V lost 3 bases and J lost 5; bases outside the gene matches: 6. The CDR3 is made up of 15 amino acids. Per the germline V gene, CDR1 is SGHNT and CDR2 is YYREEE (reference sequence). The CDR3 DNA reads as TGTGCCAGCAGCTCTCCGGGACAGGGGGGAACTGAAGCTTTCTTT. As protein: CASSSPGQGGTEAFF.

The chain carries TRBV30 and TRBJ1-5; a possible D gene is TRBD1 (6 bases). In germline, CDR1 is GTSNPN, CDR2 SVGIG (reference sequence). Trimming stripped 2 bases from V and 5 bases from J, with 10 bases between. This CDR3 has 13 amino acids. This chain's CDR3 is CAWSLDRDQPQHF. The CDR3 nucleotides are TGTGCCTGGAGTCTGGACAGAGATCAGCCCCAGCATTTT.

This clonotype was counted only a few times. The rearrangement links TRBV7-9 to TRBJ1-4, with unresolved D. Germline lookup yields CDR1 SEHNR and CDR2 FQNEAQ (reference sequence). The CDR3 runs 12 residues. The V gene lost 1 base and the J gene lost 5 bases, with 2 bases spanning the gap. The CDR3 sequence is CASSLVNEKLFF. Written as DNA, the CDR3 is TGTGCCAGCAGCTTAGTAAATGAAAAACTGTTTTTT.

This clonotype was observed a handful of times. The chain uses TRBV5-1 and TRBJ1-5, with D perhaps TRBD1 (5 bases). This CDR3 is built from 13 residues. V lost 3 bases, J lost 3 bases, and 7 bases lay in between. Per germline, CDR1 SGHRS and CDR2 YFSETQ. This CDR3 is CASSSGANQPQHF. Written as DNA, the CDR3 is TGCGCCAGCAGCTCCGGGGCCAATCAGCCCCAGCATTTT.